This T cell receptor (beta chain) appears in the sequencing data of a study of T-cell memory formation after mild COVID-19. Study-wide context: Across donors, TCR clusters were largely donor specific. Whole-study results and caveats: Memory from before infection featured some responding clones, which suggests cross-reactive memory joined. Clones which contracted sat mainly in CM and EM if CD4+, and in EMRA if CD8+. Later expanders leaned toward CD4+, whereas clones contracting from day 15 to 85 were balanced CD4/CD8.

One entry per CDR3 protein, called by TCRdb with MiXCR from the 5' RACE reads. This table holds about 360,000 distinct CDR3 sequences, about 15% found once. Concerning this clonotype itself: The antigen remains undetermined.

The sample taken for sequencing was PBMCs or a T cell subset sorted from them (not recorded which). This TCR was sampled from a man aged 18 to 29 who had mild COVID-19 (a few samples of this study predate the infection). Cell type and time point are not known.

CDR3: CSARGQAEDTQYF. CDR3 DNA: TGCAGTGCTAGAGGGCAGGCAGAAGATACGCAGTATTTT. The chain carries TRBV20-1 and TRBJ2-3, with D hard to call. Germline V lookup: CDR1 DFQATT, CDR2 SNEGSKA (reference sequence). The ends were cut back, 1 base at V and 5 bases at J, with 10 bases in the middle. There are 13 residues in the CDR3.